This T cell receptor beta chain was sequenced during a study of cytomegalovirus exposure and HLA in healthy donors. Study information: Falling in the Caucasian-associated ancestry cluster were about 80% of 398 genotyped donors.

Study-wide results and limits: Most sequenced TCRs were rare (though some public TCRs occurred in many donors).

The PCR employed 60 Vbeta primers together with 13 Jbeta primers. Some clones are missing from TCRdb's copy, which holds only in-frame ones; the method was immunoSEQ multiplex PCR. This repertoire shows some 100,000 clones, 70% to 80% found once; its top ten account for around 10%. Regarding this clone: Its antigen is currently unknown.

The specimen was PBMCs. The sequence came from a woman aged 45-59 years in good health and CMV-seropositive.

The CDR3 sequence: CASSPQANTEAFF. The CDR3 region has the DNA TGTGCCAGCAGCCCCCAGGCGAACACTGAAGCTTTCTTT. The J gene is TRBJ1-1, the V gene TRBV7-2; D call uncertain. Per germline, CDR1 SGHTA and CDR2 FQGNSA. V gave up 5 bases and J gave up 1 base, with 8 bases separating them. There are 13 residues in the CDR3. The whole variable domain, filled in from reference TRBV7-2 and TRBJ1-1, reads GAGVSQSPSNKVTEKGKDVELRCDPISGHTALYWYRQSLGQGLEFLIYFQGNSAPDKSGLPSDRFSAERTGGSVSTLTIQRTQQEDSAVYLCASSPQANTEAFFGQGTRLTVV.